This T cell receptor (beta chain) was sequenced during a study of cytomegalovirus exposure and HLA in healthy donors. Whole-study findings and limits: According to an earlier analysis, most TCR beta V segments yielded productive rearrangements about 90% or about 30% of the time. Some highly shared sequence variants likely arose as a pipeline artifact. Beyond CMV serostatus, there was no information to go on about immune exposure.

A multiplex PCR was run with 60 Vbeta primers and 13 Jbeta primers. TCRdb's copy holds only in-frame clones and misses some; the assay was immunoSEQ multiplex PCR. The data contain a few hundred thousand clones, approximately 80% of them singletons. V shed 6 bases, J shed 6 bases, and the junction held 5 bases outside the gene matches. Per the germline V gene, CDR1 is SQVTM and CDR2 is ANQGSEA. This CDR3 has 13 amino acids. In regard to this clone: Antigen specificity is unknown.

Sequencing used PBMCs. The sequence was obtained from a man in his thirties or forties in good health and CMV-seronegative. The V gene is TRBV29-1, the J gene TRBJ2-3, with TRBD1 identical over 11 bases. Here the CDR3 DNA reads TGCAGCGTCCACGGGACAGGGGGGGATACGCAGTATTTT. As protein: CSVHGTGGDTQYF.